What follows describes a single T cell receptor (beta chain). The entry originates in a study of somatic mutations in cytotoxic T cells in rheumatoid arthritis. Trimming took off 2 bases at V and 2 bases at J, with 6 bases between the two ends. Germline CDR1 is GTSNPN and CDR2 is SVGIG (reference sequence). CDR3 length: 12 amino acids. Data came from immunoSEQ multiplex PCR; TCRdb stores just in-frame clones and leaves some out. Of under 20,000 clones listed, 70% to 80% are singletons. This clonotype was sampled from an adult with rheumatoid arthritis. Sequencing was done on a sample of CD8+ T cells sorted from blood. This chain connects TRBV30 to TRBJ1-1; D gene uncertain. The CDR3 DNA follows: TGTGCCTGGAGTTGGACCAACACTGAAGCTTTCTTT. As protein: CAWSWTNTEAFF.